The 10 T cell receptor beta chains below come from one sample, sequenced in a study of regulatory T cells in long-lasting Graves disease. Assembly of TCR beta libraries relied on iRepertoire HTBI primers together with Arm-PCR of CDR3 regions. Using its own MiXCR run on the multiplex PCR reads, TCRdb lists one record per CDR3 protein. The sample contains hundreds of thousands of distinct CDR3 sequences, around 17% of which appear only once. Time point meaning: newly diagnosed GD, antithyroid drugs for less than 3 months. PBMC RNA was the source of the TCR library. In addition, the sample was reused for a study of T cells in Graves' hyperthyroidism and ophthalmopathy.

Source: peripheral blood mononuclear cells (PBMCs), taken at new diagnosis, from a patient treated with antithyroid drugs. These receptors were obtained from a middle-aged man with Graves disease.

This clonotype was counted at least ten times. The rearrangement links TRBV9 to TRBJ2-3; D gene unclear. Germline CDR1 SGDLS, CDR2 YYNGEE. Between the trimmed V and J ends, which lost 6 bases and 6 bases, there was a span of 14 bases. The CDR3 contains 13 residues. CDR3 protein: CASTRTASDTQYF. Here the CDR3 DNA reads TGTGCCAGCACCCGCACCGCATCTGATACGCAGTATTTT.

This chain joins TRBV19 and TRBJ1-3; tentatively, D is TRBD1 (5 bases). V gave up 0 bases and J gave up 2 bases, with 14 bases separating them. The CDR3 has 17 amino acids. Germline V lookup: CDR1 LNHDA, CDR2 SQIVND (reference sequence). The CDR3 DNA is TGTGCCAGTAGTATAGATCTATACAGGCCGGCTGGAAACACCATATATTTT. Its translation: CASSIDLYRPAGNTIYF.

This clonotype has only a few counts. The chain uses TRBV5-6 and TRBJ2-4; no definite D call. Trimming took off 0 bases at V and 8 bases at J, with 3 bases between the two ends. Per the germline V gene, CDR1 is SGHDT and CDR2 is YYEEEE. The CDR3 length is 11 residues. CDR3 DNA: TGTGCCAGCAGCTTGGTGGACATTCAGTACTTC. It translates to CASSLVDIQYF.

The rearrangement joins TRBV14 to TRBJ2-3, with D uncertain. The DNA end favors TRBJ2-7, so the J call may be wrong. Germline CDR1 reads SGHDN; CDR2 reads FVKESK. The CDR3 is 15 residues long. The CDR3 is CASSQDHEPHRWQYF. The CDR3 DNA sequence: TGTGCCAGCAGCCAAGATCATGAACCCCACCGGTGGCAGTACTTC.

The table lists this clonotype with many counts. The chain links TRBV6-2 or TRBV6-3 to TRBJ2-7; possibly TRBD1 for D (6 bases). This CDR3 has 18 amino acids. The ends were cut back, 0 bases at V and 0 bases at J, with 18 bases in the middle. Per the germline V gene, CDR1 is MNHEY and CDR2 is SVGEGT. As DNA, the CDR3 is TGTGCCAGCAGTTACTCGTTGGGGACAAGTCAGAGCTCCTACGAGCAGTACTTC. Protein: CASSYSLGTSQSSYEQYF.

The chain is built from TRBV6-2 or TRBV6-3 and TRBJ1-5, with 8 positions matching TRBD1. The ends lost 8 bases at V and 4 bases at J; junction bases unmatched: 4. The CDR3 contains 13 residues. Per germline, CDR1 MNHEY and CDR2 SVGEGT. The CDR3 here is CASSGQVNQPQHF. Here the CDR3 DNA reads TGTGCCAGCTCGGGACAGGTAAATCAGCCCCAGCATTTT.

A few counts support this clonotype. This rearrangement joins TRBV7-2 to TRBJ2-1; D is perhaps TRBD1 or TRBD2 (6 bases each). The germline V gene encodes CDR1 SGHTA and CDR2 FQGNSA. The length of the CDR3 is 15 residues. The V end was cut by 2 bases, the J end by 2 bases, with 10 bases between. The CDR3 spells CASSLNGGAYNEQFF. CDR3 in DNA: TGTGCCAGCAGCTTAAACGGGGGCGCCTACAATGAGCAGTTCTTC.

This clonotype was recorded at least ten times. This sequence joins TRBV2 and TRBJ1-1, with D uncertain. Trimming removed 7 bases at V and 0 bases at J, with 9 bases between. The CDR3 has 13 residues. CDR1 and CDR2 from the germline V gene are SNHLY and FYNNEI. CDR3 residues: CASIGRLNTEAFF. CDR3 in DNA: TGTGCCAGCATTGGACGGTTGAACACTGAAGCTTTCTTT.

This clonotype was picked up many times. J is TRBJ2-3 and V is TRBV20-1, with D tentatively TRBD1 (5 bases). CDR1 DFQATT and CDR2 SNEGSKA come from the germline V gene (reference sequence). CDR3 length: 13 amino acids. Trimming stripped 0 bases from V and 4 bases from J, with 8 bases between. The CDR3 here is CSARDQGPDTQYF. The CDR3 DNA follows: TGCAGTGCTAGAGATCAGGGCCCAGATACGCAGTATTTT.

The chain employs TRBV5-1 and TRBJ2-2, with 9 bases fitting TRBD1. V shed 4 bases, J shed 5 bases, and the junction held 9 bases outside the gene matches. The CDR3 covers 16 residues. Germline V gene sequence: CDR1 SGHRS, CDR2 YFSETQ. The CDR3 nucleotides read TGCGCCAGCAGCCCCCGGGACAGGGCGGTAACCGGGGAGCTGTTTTTT. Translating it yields CASSPRDRAVTGELFF.